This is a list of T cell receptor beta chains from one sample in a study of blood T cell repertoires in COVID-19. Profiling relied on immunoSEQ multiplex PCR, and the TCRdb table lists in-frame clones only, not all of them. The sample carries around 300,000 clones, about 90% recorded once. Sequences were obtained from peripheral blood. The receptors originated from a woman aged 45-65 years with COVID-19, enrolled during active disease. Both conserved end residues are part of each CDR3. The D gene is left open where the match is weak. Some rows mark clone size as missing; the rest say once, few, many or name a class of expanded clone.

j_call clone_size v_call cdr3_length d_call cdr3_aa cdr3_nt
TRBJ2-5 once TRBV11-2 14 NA CASSLDNRQSTQYF TGTGCCAGCAGCTTAGATAACAGGCAATCGACCCAGTACTTC
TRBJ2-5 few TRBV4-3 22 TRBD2 CASSQTLLAGGYLRGTEETQYF TGCGCCAGCAGCCAAACGTTACTAGCGGGAGGTTATTTGAGAGGTACGGAAGAGACCCAGTACTTC
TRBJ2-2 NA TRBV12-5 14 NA CASGVGVTTGELFF TGTGCTAGTGGTGTAGGGGTCACCACCGGGGAGCTGTTTTTT
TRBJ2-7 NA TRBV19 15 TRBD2 CASSILNSGSGEQYF TGTGCCAGTAGTATATTGAATAGCGGGAGTGGCGAGCAGTACTTC
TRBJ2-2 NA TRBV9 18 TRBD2 CASSVDASGRLGNGELFF TGTGCCAGCAGCGTAGACGCTAGCGGGAGGTTGGGTAACGGGGAGCTGTTTTTT
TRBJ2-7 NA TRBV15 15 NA CATSRIAQGAYEQYF TGTGCCACCAGCAGGATAGCCCAGGGCGCCTACGAGCAGTACTTC
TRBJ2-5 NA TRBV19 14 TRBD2 CASSQGGYQETQYF TGTGCCAGTAGCCAGGGAGGGTACCAAGAGACCCAGTACTTC
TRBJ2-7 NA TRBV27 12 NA CASRGARYEQYF TGTGCCAGCAGGGGGGCGCGGTACGAGCAGTACTTC
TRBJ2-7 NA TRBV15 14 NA CATSRELGGYEQYF TGTGCCACCAGCAGAGAACTAGGAGGCTACGAGCAGTACTTC
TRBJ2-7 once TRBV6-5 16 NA CASSWGGPTSSYEQYF TGTGCCAGCAGTTGGGGGGGGCCAACGAGCTCCTACGAGCAGTACTTC
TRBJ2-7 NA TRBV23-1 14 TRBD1 CASSHRDRVYEQYF TGCGCCAGCAGTCACAGGGACAGGGTCTACGAGCAGTACTTC
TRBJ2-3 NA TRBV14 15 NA CASSQDRDWIDTQYF TGTGCCAGCAGCCAAGACCGGGACTGGATAGATACGCAGTATTTT
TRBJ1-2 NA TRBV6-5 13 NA CASRPTDNYGYTF TGTGCCAGCAGGCCGACAGATAACTATGGCTACACCTTC
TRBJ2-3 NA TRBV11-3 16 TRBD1 CASSPRTGEGTDTQYF TGTGCCAGCAGCCCTCGGACAGGGGAAGGCACAGATACGCAGTATTTT
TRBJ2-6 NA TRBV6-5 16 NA CASSYFAQTGANVLTF TGTGCCAGCAGTTACTTTGCGCAAACTGGGGCCAACGTCCTGACTTTC
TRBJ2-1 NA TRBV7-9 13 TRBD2 CASSPLAGNEQFF TGTGCCAGCAGCCCCCTAGCGGGCAATGAGCAGTTCTTC
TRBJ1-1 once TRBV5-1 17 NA CASSFIARGSLNTEAFF TGCGCCAGCAGCTTTATTGCCAGGGGCAGCTTAAACACTGAAGCTTTCTTT
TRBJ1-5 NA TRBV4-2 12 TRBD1 CASSPGQGRLHF TGTGCCAGCAGCCCCGGACAGGGCCGCCTGCATTTT
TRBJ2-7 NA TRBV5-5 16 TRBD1 CASSLGPGQGTYEQYF TGTGCCAGCAGCTTGGGACCGGGACAGGGAACCTACGAGCAGTACTTC
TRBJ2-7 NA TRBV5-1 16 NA CASSLGGTAQSYEQYF TGCGCCAGCAGCTTGGGCGGGACAGCCCAGTCCTACGAGCAGTACTTC
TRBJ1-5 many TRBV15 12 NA CATSHRDLVQHF TGTGCCACCAGCCACAGGGACCTAGTCCAGCATTTT
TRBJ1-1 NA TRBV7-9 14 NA CASSLVGQNTEAFF TGTGCCAGCAGCTTAGTGGGGCAGAACACTGAAGCTTTCTTT
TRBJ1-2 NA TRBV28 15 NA CASSLVGAGPYGYTF TGTGCCAGCAGTTTGGTAGGGGCCGGGCCCTATGGCTACACCTTC
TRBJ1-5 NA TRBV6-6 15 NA CASARGDRSNQPQHF TGTGCCAGCGCGCGTGGAGACAGAAGCAATCAGCCCCAGCATTTT
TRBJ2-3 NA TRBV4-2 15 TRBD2 CASSLQWRGGDTQYF TGTGCCAGCAGCCTCCAATGGCGGGGGGGGGATACGCAGTATTTT
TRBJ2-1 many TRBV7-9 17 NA CATKQSRLVSSYNEQFF TGTGCCACCAAGCAGTCCCGACTAGTGAGCTCCTACAATGAGCAGTTCTTC
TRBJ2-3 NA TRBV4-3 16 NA CASSQERLGVADTQYF TGCGCCAGCAGCCAAGAACGCCTCGGGGTGGCAGATACGCAGTATTTT
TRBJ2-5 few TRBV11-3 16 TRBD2 CASSLSTTSGRVTQYF TGTGCCAGCAGCTTATCAACGACTAGCGGGAGGGTGACCCAGTACTTC
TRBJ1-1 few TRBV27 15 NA CASSSFRRGGTEAFF TGTGCCAGCAGCTCATTTAGGAGGGGAGGAACTGAAGCTTTCTTT
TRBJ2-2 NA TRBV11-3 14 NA CASSSRTVTGELFF TGTGCCAGCAGCTCTCGGACAGTCACCGGGGAGCTGTTTTTT
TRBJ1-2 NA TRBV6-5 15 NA CASSYSRTAIYGYTF TGTGCCAGCAGTTACTCTCGGACAGCGATCTATGGCTACACCTTC
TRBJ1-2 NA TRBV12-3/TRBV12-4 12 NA CASSLGGSGYTF TGTGCCAGCAGTCTCGGGGGGTCAGGCTACACCTTC
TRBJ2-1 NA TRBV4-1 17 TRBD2 CASSPKPAGEGHNEQFF TGCGCCAGCAGCCCAAAGCCGGCGGGAGAGGGACACAATGAGCAGTTCTTC
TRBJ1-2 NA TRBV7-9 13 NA CASSLPQGVGYTF TGTGCCAGCAGCTTGCCTCAGGGTGTCGGCTACACCTTC
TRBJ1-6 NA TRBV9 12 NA CASSPYNSPLHF TGTGCCAGCAGCCCCTACAATTCACCCCTCCACTTT
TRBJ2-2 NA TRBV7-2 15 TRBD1 CASSYLGTVTGELFF TGTGCCAGCAGCTATCTTGGGACAGTCACCGGGGAGCTGTTTTTT
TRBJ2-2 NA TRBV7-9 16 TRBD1 CASSLRTGTNTGELFF TGTGCCAGCAGCCTCCGGACAGGGACGAACACCGGGGAGCTGTTTTTT
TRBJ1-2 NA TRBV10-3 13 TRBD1 CAINGQDGYGYTF TGTGCCATCAATGGACAGGACGGCTATGGCTACACCTTC
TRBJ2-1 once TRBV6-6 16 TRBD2 CASSYRAGGAGNEQFF TGTGCCAGCAGTTACCGGGCCGGGGGGGCCGGCAATGAGCAGTTCTTC
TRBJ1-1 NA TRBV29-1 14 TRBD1 CSVETGFRNTEAFF TGCAGCGTTGAGACAGGGTTCCGGAACACTGAAGCTTTCTTT
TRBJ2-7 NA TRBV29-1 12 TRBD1 CSVRTGTYEQYF TGCAGCGTCCGGACAGGGACCTACGAGCAGTACTTC